A single sample gave rise to the 10 T cell receptor beta chains below, sequenced in a study of PD-1 blockade in mismatch repair-deficient tumors. Libraries were prepared by immunoSEQ multiplex PCR; TCRdb keeps only in-frame clonotypes and omits some of them. This sample has about 79,000 clones, with more than 80% found just once. Sequences were derived from peripheral blood, sampled 44 weeks after starting pembrolizumab. All receptors come from an adult with mismatch repair-deficient cancer.

The sample holds a few counts of this clone. This chain links TRBV2 with TRBJ1-1; perhaps TRBD1 as D (6 bases). V lost 6 bases and J 1 base, leaving 12 bases between the germline ends. Germline CDR1 and CDR2: SNHLY and FYNNEI. The length of the CDR3 is 14 residues. The CDR3 reads CASRGTRGNTEAFF. CDR3 coding DNA: TGTGCCAGCAGGGGGACAAGAGGGAACACTGAAGCTTTCTTT.

This chain uses TRBV30 with TRBJ1-2, with D possibly matching TRBD1 (5 bases). V was clipped by 3 bases and J by 0 bases, with 17 bases between them. The CDR3 loop spans 16 amino acids. The germline V gene has CDR1 GTSNPN and CDR2 SVGIG (reference sequence). The CDR3 loop is CAWRQPGLLANYGYTF. The CDR3 DNA reads TGTGCCTGGAGACAACCGGGGCTCCTCGCTAACTATGGCTACACCTTC.

The V and J genes are TRBV7-9 and TRBJ1-4; D is ambiguous. CDR1 is SEHNR, CDR2 FQNEAQ, per germline (reference sequence). This CDR3 is built from 14 residues. V was clipped by 7 bases and J by 5 bases, with 14 bases between them. For the CDR3, the DNA is TGTGCCAGCACCCGATCGGGCTCCAATGAAAAACTGTTTTTT. This gives the protein CASTRSGSNEKLFF.

The chain couples TRBV6-1 to TRBJ2-7; D is unclear. V was trimmed by 0 bases and J by 2 bases, leaving 8 bases between them. Looked up from germline, CDR1 is MNHNS and CDR2 is SASEGT. The CDR3 runs to 14 residues. The CDR3 DNA reads as TGTGCCAGCAGTGAAGCCTCCATTACCTACGAGCAGTACTTC. It codes for CASSEASITYEQYF.

V gene TRBV18 combines with J gene TRBJ2-3, with TRBD2 matching over 8 bases. Trimming took 1 base from V and 1 from J; bases not matched to a gene: 4. Per germline, CDR1 KGHSH and CDR2 LQKENI. This CDR3 contains 16 residues. CDR3 loop: CASSPRREGGTDTQYF. The CDR3 DNA sequence: TGTGCCAGCTCACCACGACGGGAGGGGGGCACAGATACGCAGTATTTT.

V and J are TRBV6-5 and TRBJ1-5; TRBD1 aligns across 7 bases. Germline CDR1 and CDR2: MNHEY and SVGAGI. V lost 5 bases and J lost 0; bases outside the gene matches: 1. The CDR3 covers 14 residues. The CDR3 DNA reads as TGTGCCAGCAGTCACAGGGGTAGCAATCAGCCCCAGCATTTT. This encodes CASSHRGSNQPQHF.

V gene TRBV7-8 combines with J gene TRBJ1-2; 11 positions agree with TRBD1. The germline V gene encodes CDR1 SGHVS and CDR2 FQNEAQ. This CDR3 contains 16 residues. V shed 1 base, J shed 3 bases, and the junction held 4 bases outside the gene matches. CDR3: CASSLEDRGLYYGYTF. The CDR3 region has the DNA TGTGCCAGCAGCTTAGAGGACAGGGGGCTATACTATGGCTACACCTTC.

This sequence joins TRBV28 and TRBJ2-2; TRBD1 aligns across 7 bases. Germline CDR1 and CDR2: MDHEN and SYDVKM. V shed 6 bases, J shed 3 bases, and the junction held 7 bases outside the gene matches. The CDR3 is 15 amino acids. The CDR3 DNA follows: TGTGCCAGCAGGCCCACAGGGGTCGACACCGGGGAGCTGTTTTTT. Its protein product is CASRPTGVDTGELFF.

V gene TRBV10-3 combines with J gene TRBJ2-1, with 10 bases fitting TRBD2. The junction had 5 bases not matched to a gene; V was cut back by 7 bases and J by 5 bases. Per the germline V gene, CDR1 is ENHRY and CDR2 is SYGVKD. The CDR3 runs 14 residues. DNA of the CDR3: TGTGCCATCACCAGCGGGAGGGCCGACAATGAGCAGTTCTTC. Amino acids: CAITSGRADNEQFF.

This chain links TRBV6-1 with TRBJ1-1, with a weak D call TRBD1 (5 bases). CDR1 is MNHNS and CDR2 is SASEGT in the germline V gene. The CDR3 length is 13 residues. Between the trimmed V and J ends, which lost 4 bases and 1 base, there was a span of 7 bases. The CDR3 nucleotides read TGTGCCAGCAGTGGCGGGGGGAACACTGAAGCTTTCTTT. It codes for CASSGGGNTEAFF.